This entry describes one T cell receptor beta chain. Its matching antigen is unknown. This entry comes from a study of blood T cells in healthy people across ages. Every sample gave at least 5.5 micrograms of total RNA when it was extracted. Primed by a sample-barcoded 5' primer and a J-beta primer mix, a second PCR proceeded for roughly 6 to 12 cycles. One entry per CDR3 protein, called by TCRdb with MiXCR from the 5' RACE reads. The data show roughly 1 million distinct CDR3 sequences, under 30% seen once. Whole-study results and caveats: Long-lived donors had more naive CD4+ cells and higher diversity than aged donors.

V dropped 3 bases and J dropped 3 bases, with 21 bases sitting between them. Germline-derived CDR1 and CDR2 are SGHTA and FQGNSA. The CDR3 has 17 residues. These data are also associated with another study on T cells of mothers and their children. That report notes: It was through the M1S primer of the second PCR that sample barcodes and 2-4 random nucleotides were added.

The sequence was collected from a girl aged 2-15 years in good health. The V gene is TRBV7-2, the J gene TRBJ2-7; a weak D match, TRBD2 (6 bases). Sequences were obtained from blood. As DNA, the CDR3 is TGTGCCAGCAGCTTTTTGAGAAGGGCGGGACCAAACTACGAGCAGTACTTC. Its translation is CASSFLRRAGPNYEQYF.